This T cell receptor beta chain was sequenced for a study of blood T cell repertoires in COVID-19. Overall study: Spain, Italy and the United States supplied samples that represented acute and convalescent COVID-19.

Original processing notes: Reference gene primer amplification gave estimated nucleated cell counts. TCRdb keeps only in-frame clones here, not all; method: immunoSEQ multiplex PCR. V, J and clone size are taken as reported in that table, and D and trimming were inferred from the DNA itself. The table lists fewer than 500,000 clones, 70% to 90% of them singletons. CDR3 length: 13 amino acids. V gave up 1 base and J gave up 7 bases, with 11 bases separating them. Germline CDR1 SGHVS, CDR2 FQNEAQ. The chain carries TRBV7-8 and TRBJ2-7; no clear D gene. The receptor comes from a woman aged 25 to 39 with active or convalescent COVID-19. Material for sequencing was peripheral blood. The CDR3 DNA sequence: TGTGCCAGCAGCTTAGTCTCTCTCGCGGAGCAGTACTTC. It encodes CASSLVSLAEQYF.